This section outlines one TCR beta chain sequence together with its context. Its antigen is currently unknown. The PCR used 60 Vbeta and 13 Jbeta primers. Data came from immunoSEQ multiplex PCR; TCRdb stores just in-frame clones and leaves some out. The table has around 130,000 clones, approximately 8.6% seen once. This entry comes from a study of cytomegalovirus exposure and HLA in healthy donors. Study-wide findings and caveats: When analyzed later, a missense DCLRE1C variant was found to be linked to TCR beta V- and J-gene trimming. The listing of 150 or so TCR beta chains classed them as cytomegalovirus-associated. Some segments of the V type, notably TRBV6-2 and TRBV6-3, were excluded as indistinguishable. Rates of TCR association differed by HLA locus in a later analysis, with DRB1 highest and HLA-C lowest.

The V gene's germline CDR1 is SGDLS and CDR2 YYNGEE. The V segment lost 2 bases and the J segment 5 bases; nucleotides outside the gene matches: 9. This CDR3 has 15 residues. The sequencing sample was made of PBMCs. The TCR comes from a woman in her thirties or forties in good health and CMV-seropositive. The V call is TRBV9, the J call TRBJ1-1, with 7 bases that match TRBD1. CDR3 DNA sequence: TGTGCCAGCAGCGTCCTCCCAGGGGGAGGTACTGAAGCTTTCTTT. This sequence encodes CASSVLPGGGTEAFF.